This T cell receptor (beta chain) is from a study of T cells in Graves' hyperthyroidism and ophthalmopathy. Points from the study as a whole: With a median lead of about six months before onset, the model predicted ophthalmopathy. Blood samples included most of the expanded thyroid clonotypes exceeding 0.001.

Patients were excluded because of uncontrolled infection, other autoimmune disease, pregnancy or lactation. Cells are PBMCs isolated from more than 8.5 ml of fresh blood. Amplification yielded TCR beta CDR3 regions, with RNA transcripts as the source. Initially, a first-round RT-PCR of the TCR CDR3 employed the HTBI primer set. MiXCR was run by TCRdb on the multiplex PCR reads, yielding one entry per CDR3 protein. Of 300,000 to 350,000 distinct CDR3 sequences in the sample, 16% were seen once. Germline-derived CDR1 and CDR2 are SGHRS and YFSETQ. This CDR3 region has 11 residues. Between the trimmed V and J ends, which lost 4 bases and 12 bases, there was a span of 11 bases. Note on this clonotype: Its antigen is not identified.

The specimen was blood. This TCR came from a man in his thirties or forties with Graves' hyperthyroidism. The genes are TRBV5-1 and TRBJ2-1; weak D call: TRBD2 (6 bases). In DNA form, the CDR3 reads TGCGCCAGCAGCGGTACTAGCAGGCAGTTCTTC. Translation: CASSGTSRQFF. Full variable domain (rest looked up from reference TRBV5-1 and TRBJ2-1): KAGVTQTPRYLIKTRGQQVTLSCSPISGHRSVSWYQQTPGQGLQFLFEYFSETQRNKGNFPGRFSGRQFSNSRSEMNVSTLELGDSALYLCASSGTSRQFFGPGTRLTVL.